Below are 19 T cell receptor beta chains sequenced from a single sample in a study of T cell responses to AZD1222 COVID-19 vaccine. This table comes from immunoSEQ multiplex PCR, and its TCRdb copy is limited to in-frame clones, with some not included. The sample holds about 150,000 clones, roughly nine tenths seen once. The input for sequencing was peripheral blood, taken on day 0 of AZD1222 vaccination. The origin of the receptors is an adult in good health.

This clone was found a few times. This chain joins TRBV29-1 and TRBJ2-7; D is possibly TRBD1 (5 bases). The V end lost 2 bases, the J end lost 1 base, and 9 bases lay between the germline ends. The CDR3 spans 13 residues. Per germline, CDR1 SQVTM and CDR2 ANQGSEA. The CDR3 DNA sequence: TGCAGCGTTGAACCGGACAATTCCTACGAGCAGTACTTC. It translates to CSVEPDNSYEQYF.

The chain links TRBV27 to TRBJ2-1; D ambiguous. This CDR3 region has 14 residues. V was shortened by 5 bases and J by 9 bases, with 17 bases between the two germline ends. CDR1 is MNHEY and CDR2 is SMNVEV in the germline V gene (reference sequence). The CDR3 sequence: CASSPDLGWGEQFF. CDR3 bases: TGTGCCAGCAGTCCGGACCTGGGTTGGGGTGAGCAGTTCTTC.

The chain carries TRBV2 and TRBJ2-4; a weak D match, TRBD2 (6 bases). Deletions cut 4 bases from V and 0 bases from J, with 10 bases between. Germline V CDR1 and CDR2: SNHLY, FYNNEI. This CDR3 region has 15 residues. Here the CDR3 DNA reads TGTGCCAGCAGTGTTGAGGGACTAGCCAAAAACATTCAGTACTTC. It encodes CASSVEGLAKNIQYF.

The chain recombines TRBV27 with TRBJ2-3; no clear D gene. The CDR3 runs 11 residues. Trimming removed 8 bases at V and 6 bases at J, with 9 bases between. CDR1 is MNHEY, CDR2 SMNVEV, per germline (reference sequence). CDR3 in amino acids: CASWKLDTQYF. The DNA of the CDR3 is TGTGCCAGCTGGAAACTTGATACGCAGTATTTT.

For the CDR3, the DNA is TGTGCCAGCAGCTCCCCTGTTAGCGGGAGCGGTGAGCAGTTCTTC. It is translated as CASSSPVSGSGEQFF. The chain uses TRBV5-4 and TRBJ2-1; TRBD2 aligns across 9 bases. Unmatched junction bases numbered 10, after V lost 3 bases and J lost 9 bases. The CDR3 runs 15 residues. Germline assignment: CDR1 SGHNT and CDR2 YYREEE (reference sequence).

This chain uses TRBV5-4 with TRBJ2-7, with 9 bases aligning to TRBD1. This CDR3 contains 15 residues. From germline, CDR1 is SGHNT and CDR2 YYREEE (reference sequence). V trimming: 0 bases; J trimming: 2 bases; junction bases outside the gene matches: 3. The CDR3 DNA is TGTGCCAGCAGCTTGGACAGGGGGCAGGCCTACGAGCAGTACTTC. Its protein is CASSLDRGQAYEQYF. The complete variable domain, with remaining parts taken from reference TRBV5-4 and TRBJ2-7, reads ETGVTQSPTHLIKTRGQQVTLRCSSQSGHNTVSWYQQALGQGPQFIFQYYREEENGRGNFPPRFSGLQFPNYSSELNVNALELDDSALYLCASSLDRGQAYEQYFGPGTRLTVT.

V and J are TRBV28 and TRBJ2-7; 7 nucleotides agree with TRBD1. V lost 6 bases and J lost 4; bases outside the gene matches: 12. The CDR3 contains 15 residues. Germline V gene sequence: CDR1 MDHEN, CDR2 SYDVKM. CDR3 nucleotide sequence: TGTGCCAGCAGAGCCGCCGGGACAGAGGGTTACGAGCAGTACTTC. This encodes CASRAAGTEGYEQYF.

The V gene is TRBV19, the J gene TRBJ1-3; TRBD1 might be the D (5 bases). CDR1 and CDR2 (germline): LNHDA, SQIVND (reference sequence). The germline V and J ends were trimmed by 4 bases and 0 bases, with 10 bases remaining between them. This CDR3 contains 15 residues. The CDR3 sequence is CASSNTGLSGNTIYF. The CDR3, as DNA: TGTGCCAGTAGTAACACAGGCCTCTCTGGAAACACCATATATTTT.

The genes are TRBV6-2 or TRBV6-3 and TRBJ1-6; tentatively, D is TRBD1 (5 bases). The CDR3 has 14 residues. V shed 5 bases and J shed 13 bases, with 18 bases lying between them. Germline V gene data show CDR1 as MNHEY and CDR2 as SVGEGT. The CDR3 loop is CASSGTGLEGPLHF. CDR3 DNA sequence: TGTGCCAGCAGTGGGACGGGGCTGGAGGGGCCCCTCCACTTT.

This clone was seen just once. The V and J genes are TRBV14 and TRBJ1-1; D unclear. The CDR3 spans 14 residues. V dropped 1 base and J dropped 11 bases, with 17 bases sitting between them. Germline CDR1 is SGHDN and CDR2 is FVKESK. CDR3 in amino acids: CASSQVEGPYLAFF. The CDR3 nucleotides read TGTGCCAGCAGCCAAGTAGAAGGTCCCTACCTGGCTTTCTTT.

The chain carries TRBV6-5 and TRBJ2-7; 7 bases are shared with TRBD2. CDR3 size: 14 residues. The V and J ends lost 6 bases and 6 bases, in that order; junction bases with no gene match: 11. CDR1 is MNHEY and CDR2 is SVGAGI in the germline V gene. Here the CDR3 reads CASRGRGDYREQYF. The CDR3 DNA is TGTGCCAGCAGGGGCCGAGGGGACTACCGCGAGCAGTACTTC.

This chain joins TRBV7-2 and TRBJ2-2, with D perhaps TRBD2 (5 bases). V lost 5 bases and J lost 9, with 10 bases in between. This CDR3 is 12 amino acids long. The germline V gene has CDR1 SGHTA and CDR2 FQGNSA. The CDR3 DNA reads as TGTGCCAGCAGCCCCGGGATCCGGGAGCTGTTTTTT. Translated: CASSPGIRELFF.

This clone appeared once. The rearrangement uses TRBV19 and TRBJ1-4; 11 nucleotides align to TRBD1. Trimming took 3 bases from V and 13 from J; bases not matched to a gene: 7. CDR1 is LNHDA and CDR2 is SQIVND in the germline V gene (reference sequence). The CDR3 loop spans 14 amino acids. CDR3 protein: CASSILRDRGLLFF. In DNA form, the CDR3 reads TGTGCCAGTAGTATCCTTCGGGACAGGGGGTTACTGTTTTTT.

The genes are TRBV5-4 and TRBJ2-4, with D hard to call. Deletions cut 4 bases from V and 0 bases from J, with 8 bases between. Germline CDR1 and CDR2: SGHNT and YYREEE (reference sequence). The CDR3 extends over 14 amino acids. The CDR3 region has the DNA TGTGCCAGCAGCCTGGGGATAGCCAAAAACATTCAGTACTTC. It is translated as CASSLGIAKNIQYF. The full variable domain, with the rest looked up from reference TRBV5-4 and TRBJ2-4, is ETGVTQSPTHLIKTRGQQVTLRCSSQSGHNTVSWYQQALGQGPQFIFQYYREEENGRGNFPPRFSGLQFPNYSSELNVNALELDDSALYLCASSLGIAKNIQYFGAGTRLSVL.

The chain joins TRBV2 to TRBJ1-4, with D unclear. Germline V lookup: CDR1 SNHLY, CDR2 FYNNEI. The CDR3 is made up of 11 amino acids. With 4 bases removed from V and 7 bases from J, the gap between germline ends came to 4 bases. Here the CDR3 reads CASSVREKLFF. As DNA, the CDR3 is TGTGCCAGCAGTGTTCGTGAAAAACTGTTTTTT.

The chain is built from TRBV4-1 and TRBJ2-1; TRBD2 matches 7 bases. Germline assignment: CDR1 MGHRA and CDR2 YSYEKL. Trimming removed 1 base from V and 1 base from J; junction bases left unmatched: 4. This CDR3 is 16 amino acids long. The CDR3 coding sequence is TGCGCCAGCAGCCAAGGGGGGGGAGTATCCTACAATGAGCAGTTCTTC. Protein sequence: CASSQGGGVSYNEQFF.

Of note for this clone: Mismatch with germline at one junction end may stem from a read error. The chain couples TRBV12-5 to TRBJ1-1; D is uncertain. Looked up from germline, CDR1 is LGHNT and CDR2 is FRNRAP. The CDR3 is made up of 13 amino acids. Here the CDR3 DNA reads TGTGCTAGTGGATTGGGAGGTGGCACTGAAGCTTTCTTT. Residues: CASGLGGGTEAFF. Supplemented by reference TRBV12-5 and TRBJ1-1, the full variable domain reads DARVTQTPRHKVTEMGQEVTMRCQPILGHNTVFWYRQTMMQGLELLAYFRNRAPLDDSGMPKDRFSAEMPDATLATLKIQPSEPRDSAVYFCASGLGGGTEAFFGQGTRLTVV.

The genes are TRBV9 and TRBJ1-1; a weak D match, TRBD1 (5 bases). Between the trimmed V and J ends, which lost 0 bases and 3 bases, there was a span of 12 bases. This CDR3 spans 15 amino acids. Germline CDR1 and CDR2: SGDLS and YYNGEE. The CDR3 spells CASSVEMGRDTEAFF. The CDR3 bases are TGTGCCAGCAGCGTAGAAATGGGGCGGGACACTGAAGCTTTCTTT.

CDR3 DNA: TGTGCCAGCAGTCAGGGGGCCCCCACTCCTTTTGAAGCTTTCTTT. The encoded protein is CASSQGAPTPFEAFF. V gene TRBV25-1 combines with J gene TRBJ1-1, with 8 bases that match TRBD1. J lost 7 bases, V lost 5 bases, and 12 bases had no gene match. Per germline, CDR1 MGHDK and CDR2 SYGVNS. This CDR3 spans 15 amino acids. Using reference TRBV25-1 and TRBJ1-1 for the parts outside the CDR3, the full variable domain is EADIYQTPRYLVIGTGKKITLECSQTMGHDKMYWYQQDPGMELHLIHYSYGVNSTEKGDLSSESTVSRIRTEHFPLTLESARPSHTSQYLCASSQGAPTPFEAFFGQGTRLTVV.